Detailed here is one T cell receptor (beta chain). Its specificity is not known. These data belong to a study of shared clonotypes between healthy human individuals. Study-level results: Researchers sampled only blood; tissue repertoires likely differ.

The assay was carried out at the deep level. Produced via immunoSEQ multiplex PCR; TCRdb's table is partial and in-frame only. The profile covers 500,000 to 550,000 clones, with approximately 95% appearing a single time and about 0.06% taken by the ten largest. J was trimmed by 7 bases and V by 10 bases; bases with no gene match: 8. Per germline, CDR1 MDHEN and CDR2 SYDVKM. The CDR3 has 12 amino acids. The V and J genes are TRBV28 and TRBJ1-2, with 8 positions matching TRBD1. Source material: naive CD4+ T cells sorted from blood. Subset given: CD45RA+ positively selected. The TCR comes from a woman in her twenties or thirties in good health. The CDR3 reads CATTDRVPGYTF. The CDR3 DNA reads as TGTGCCACCACGGACAGGGTTCCTGGCTACACCTTC.